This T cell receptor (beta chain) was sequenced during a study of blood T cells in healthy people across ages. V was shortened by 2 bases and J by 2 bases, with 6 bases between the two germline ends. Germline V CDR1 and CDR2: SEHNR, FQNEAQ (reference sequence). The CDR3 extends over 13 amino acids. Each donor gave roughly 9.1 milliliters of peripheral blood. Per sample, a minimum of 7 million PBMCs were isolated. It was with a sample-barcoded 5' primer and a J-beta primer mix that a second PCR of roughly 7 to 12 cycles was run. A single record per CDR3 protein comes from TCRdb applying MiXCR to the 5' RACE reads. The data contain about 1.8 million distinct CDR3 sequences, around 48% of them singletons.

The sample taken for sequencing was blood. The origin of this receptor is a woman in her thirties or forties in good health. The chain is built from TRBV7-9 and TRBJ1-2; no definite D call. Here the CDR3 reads CASSLNLNYGYTF. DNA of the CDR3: TGTGCCAGCAGCTTAAACCTCAACTATGGCTACACCTTC.